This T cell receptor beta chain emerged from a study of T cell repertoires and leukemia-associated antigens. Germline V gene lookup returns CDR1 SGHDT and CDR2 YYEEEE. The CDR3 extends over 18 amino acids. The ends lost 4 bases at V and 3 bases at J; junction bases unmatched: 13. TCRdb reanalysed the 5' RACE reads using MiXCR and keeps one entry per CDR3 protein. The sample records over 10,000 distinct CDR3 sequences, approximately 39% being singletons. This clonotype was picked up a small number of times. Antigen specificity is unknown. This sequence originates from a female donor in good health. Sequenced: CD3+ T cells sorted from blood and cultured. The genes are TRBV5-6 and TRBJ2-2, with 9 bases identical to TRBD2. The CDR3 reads CASSLRGGRAYDTGELFF. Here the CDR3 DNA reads TGTGCCAGCAGCCTCCGTGGCGGGAGGGCCTATGACACCGGGGAGCTGTTTTTT. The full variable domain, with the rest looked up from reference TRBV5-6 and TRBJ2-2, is DAGVTQSPTHLIKTRGQQVTLRCSPKSGHDTVSWYQQALGQGPQFIFQYYEEEERQRGNFPDRFSGHQFPNYSSELNVNALLLGDSALYLCASSLRGGRAYDTGELFFGEGSRLTVL.